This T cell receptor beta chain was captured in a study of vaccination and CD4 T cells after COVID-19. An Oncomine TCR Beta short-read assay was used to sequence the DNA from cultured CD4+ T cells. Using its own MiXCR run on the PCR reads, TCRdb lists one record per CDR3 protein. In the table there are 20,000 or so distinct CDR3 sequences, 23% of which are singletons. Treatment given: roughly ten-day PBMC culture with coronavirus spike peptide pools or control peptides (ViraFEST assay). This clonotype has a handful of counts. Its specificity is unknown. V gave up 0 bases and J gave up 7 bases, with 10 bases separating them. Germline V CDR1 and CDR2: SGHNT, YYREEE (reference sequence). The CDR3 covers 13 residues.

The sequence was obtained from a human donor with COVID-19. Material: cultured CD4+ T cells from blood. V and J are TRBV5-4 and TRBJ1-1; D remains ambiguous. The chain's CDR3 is CASSLVNSREAFF. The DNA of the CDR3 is TGTGCCAGCAGCTTGGTAAATAGCCGTGAAGCTTTCTTT. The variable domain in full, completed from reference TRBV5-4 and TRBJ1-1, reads ETGVTQSPTHLIKTRGQQVTLRCSSQSGHNTVSWYQQALGQGPQFIFQYYREEENGRGNFPPRFSGLQFPNYSSELNVNALELDDSALYLCASSLVNSREAFFGQGTRLTVV.